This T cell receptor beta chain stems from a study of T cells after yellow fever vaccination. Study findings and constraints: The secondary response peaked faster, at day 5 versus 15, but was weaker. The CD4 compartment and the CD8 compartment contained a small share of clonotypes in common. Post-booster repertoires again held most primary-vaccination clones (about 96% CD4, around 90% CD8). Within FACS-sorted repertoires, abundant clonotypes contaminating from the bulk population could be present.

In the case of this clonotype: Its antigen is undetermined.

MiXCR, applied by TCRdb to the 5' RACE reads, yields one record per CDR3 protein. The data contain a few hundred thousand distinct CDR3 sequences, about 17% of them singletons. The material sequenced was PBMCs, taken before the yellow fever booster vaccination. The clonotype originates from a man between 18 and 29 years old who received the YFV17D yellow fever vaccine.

CDR3 loop: CASSGATNEKLFF. For the CDR3, the DNA is TGCGCCAGCAGCGGGGCAACTAATGAAAAACTGTTTTTT. This chain uses TRBV4-3 with TRBJ1-4; D ambiguous. The germline gives CDR1 LGHNA, CDR2 YSLEER. Trimming shortened V by 5 bases and J by 0 bases, and 4 bases separated the two germline ends. This CDR3 is 13 amino acids long.